Detailed here is one T cell receptor (beta chain). Its antigen is not yet known. No per-base quality is available; no much larger clone lies one base away. The data were obtained in a study of technical replicates of blood from a few donors (dated by TCRdb to the late 2010s). V sheds 2 bases and J sheds 2 bases, leaving 4 bases between their ends. Spanning cysteine to phenylalanine, the CDR3 consists of 13 amino acids. CDR3 DNA is the only sequence kept; it has 39 bases, read in frame from the first base. CDR1 and CDR2 are drawn from the germline V gene (reference sequence): SEHNR, FQNEAQ. Library prep was done by the immunoSEQ multiplex PCR assay. Not all clones reach the TCRdb copy of this immuneACCESS table, which keeps in-frame sequences only. Checked studies attribute under half of the gap to unresolved V genes and leave the rest unexplained. The sample table records 60,000 to 85,000 clones; roughly 96% of these occur just once. The ten largest clones capture 0.2% to 0.25% of the sample.

The chain joins TRBV7-9 to TRBJ1-5; confidence is insufficient to name the D gene. Input material: T cells isolated from PBMCs. The source of this sequence is a human donor in good health. The sequenced DNA is TGTGCCAGCAGCTTACAGGGCAATCAGCCCCAGCATTTT. Its amino acids are CASSLQGNQPQHF.